The T cell receptor beta chain under discussion was sequenced for a study of blood T cell repertoires in COVID-19 (dated by TCRdb to 2019 to 2021). Some background on the complete study: Samples from collaborators originated in the United States, Italy and Spain and spanned both the acute and convalescent phases of COVID-19. The material from the prospective study consisted of cDNA or gDNA derived from T cells, B-cell-depleted T cells, or PBMCs. Deeply sampled blood TCRbeta repertoires from subjects exposed to, actively infected with, or recovered from COVID-19 were included in the dataset. The repertoires were released in a freely available public database intended as a resource for research on the immune response to SARS-CoV-2. The samples were drawn from the first 160 participants of the ongoing ImmuneRACE study and from over a thousand subjects provided by 6 global collaborators. Nearly every sample came with metadata listing a de-identified subject ID, COVID-19 status, age in years and sex. HLA class I and class II types, where available, came from metadata supplied by the sample provider rather than from assay-based typing.

The cysteine opens and the phenylalanine closes a CDR3 of 12 amino acids. The CDR3 DNA has 36 bases and is translated from base 1. Here V drops 3 bases and J drops 11 bases, and the junction holds 4 bases not matched to any gene. The collaborating institutions used their own protocols to collect whole blood in K2EDTA tubes. For TCRbeta analysis, collaborators shipped samples in one of three forms: frozen whole blood, isolated PBMCs, or DNA extracted from either of those sample types. On this clone: Its antigen is currently not known. Qualities for individual bases were not recorded, and no much larger clone is one base off.

The immunoSEQ Assay, a bias-controlled multiplex PCR, was used to amplify TCRbeta CDR3 regions from genomic DNA. Processing in the source paper ran as follows. The number of nucleated cells in each sample was estimated from the amplification of reference gene primers within the assay. To quantify the absolute abundance of each unique TCRbeta CDR3 rearrangement, sequence reads were collapsed and filtered. For each sample, productive Simpson clonality was calculated as the square root of Simpson's diversity index across productive rearrangements. TCRdb limited this immuneACCESS table to in-frame rearrangements with V and J called. A share of clones is missing; checked studies link under half to unresolved V genes, and the rest is unexplained. The D gene and trimming were derived from the DNA, and the V and J assignments and clone size from that table. For this sample there are 100,000 or so clones; roughly 85% appear just once. The top ten hold roughly 2% of the sample.

Results the study describes overall, beyond this receptor: How much clinical and demographic metadata was included differed by source and by participant, and the metadata was provided uncurated.

Sequenced: peripheral blood. Rearrangement joined TRBV12-3 or TRBV12-4 to TRBJ2-5, with 9 bases in between that match TRBD1. This TCR was sampled from a man between 45 and 60 years old with active COVID-19. The encoded CDR3 is CASSLRDREQYF. The nucleotide sequence reads TGTGCCAGCAGTTTGAGGGACAGGGAGCAGTACTTC.